This T cell receptor beta chain emerged from a study of shared clonotypes between healthy human individuals. Trimming shortened V by 4 bases and J by 3 bases, and 15 bases separated the two germline ends. Germline loops: CDR1 SGHRS, CDR2 YFSETQ. The CDR3 length is 15 residues. Researchers divided each subset's genomic DNA evenly across several immunoSEQ plates. Each replicate PCR on the sorted subsets used 200 to 250 ng DNA (around 30,000 T cell genomes). Here immunoSEQ multiplex PCR was the method, and the copy in TCRdb shows in-frame clones only, minus some. Seen here are some 2,000,000 clones, roughly 95% observed once, and the top ten hold roughly 0.13%.

The specimen was naive CD4+ T cells sorted from blood. As to subset: CD45RA+ positively selected. This sequence originates from a young man in good health. The genes are TRBV5-1 and TRBJ2-3; D is undetermined. The DNA for the CDR3 is TGCGCCAGCAGCACCCACCTAGGCCCAACAGATACGCAGTATTTT. It encodes CASSTHLGPTDTQYF.